The TCR beta chain described here comes from a study of PD-L1 blockade in urothelial cancer. The overall study: Blood was tested 3 weeks (second dose) and 6 weeks into treatment. Blood gave a median around 150,000 T cells.

Comments on this clone: Its matching antigen is unknown.

Study-level points and caveats: At the 3-week point, tumor-associated blood clones expanded more in durable-benefit patients.

CDR1 is SGHAT and CDR2 is FQNNGV in the germline V gene. V gave up 8 bases and J gave up 2 bases, with 12 bases separating them. CDR3 length: 13 residues. Some clones are missing from TCRdb's copy, which holds only in-frame ones; the method was immunoSEQ multiplex PCR. In the table there are about 70,000 clones, 85% to 90% of which are singletons. As to time point: pretreatment peripheral blood. The clonotype originates from a man aged 70 or older with urothelial cancer. The chain carries TRBV11-2 and TRBJ2-5, with D unclear. The sample was PBMCs, taken around atezolizumab (anti-PD-L1) treatment. The CDR3 sequence is CASHRRPQETQYF. The CDR3 coding sequence is TGTGCCAGCCACCGGCGGCCGCAAGAGACCCAGTACTTC.